This is a list of T cell receptor beta chains from one sample in a study of control samples from healthy donors and cancer patients. Profiled with immunoSEQ multiplex PCR; TCRdb holds only in-frame clones, not every one. The top ten clones hold more than 1.3% of a sample with about 180,000 clones, nearly 90% of them seen once. Sequenced: blood. The receptor source for this set is a woman in her 50s in good health. Each CDR3 is given with its conserved first and last residue. A D gene is named only where the DNA matches it firmly. Only part of the rows carry a size: once, few, many, or a class if the clone is expanded.

v_gene	j_gene	d_gene	abundance	CDR3nt	CDR3aa
TRBV3-1/TRBV3-2	TRBJ1-2	TRBD1	-	TGTGCCAGCAGCCAGTTTCAGGGGGATGGCTACACCTTC	CASSQFQGDGYTF
TRBV6-5	TRBJ2-1	TRBD1	-	TGTGCCAGTCATACAGGGGGCGCCTACAATGAGCAGTTCTTC	CASHTGGAYNEQFF
TRBV28	TRBJ1-3	-	-	TGTGCCAGCAGTTTAGGACAGGGAAACACCATATATTTT	CASSLGQGNTIYF
TRBV7-9	TRBJ1-3	-	-	TGTGCCAGCAGCTTAGTTGCAGGGTCTGGAAACACCATATATTTT	CASSLVAGSGNTIYF
TRBV19	TRBJ1-6	-	-	TGTGCCACCCGGAGTGAGGGGAATTCACCCCTCCACTTT	CATRSEGNSPLHF
TRBV28	TRBJ1-1	-	few	TGTGCCAGCAGTTTAATGGACACTGAAGCTTTCTTT	CASSLMDTEAFF
TRBV7-8	TRBJ2-7	-	-	TGTGCCAGCAGCTTAGGGCGCTCGAGCTACGAGCAGTACTTC	CASSLGRSSYEQYF
TRBV5-6	TRBJ1-5	-	-	TGTGCCAGCAGCTTGCAAGTCAGGAACTCTAGCAATCAGCCCCAGCATTTT	CASSLQVRNSSNQPQHF
TRBV7-9	TRBJ1-1	-	-	TGTGCCAGCAGCTTAGTAGGGGGGTACACTGAAGCTTTCTTT	CASSLVGGYTEAFF
TRBV10-1	TRBJ1-1	-	-	TGCGCCAGCAGTGTTGAGGGGTTTAGGGACACTGAAGCTTTCTTT	CASSVEGFRDTEAFF
TRBV28	TRBJ1-2	TRBD1	-	TGTGCCAGCAGACGGGACAGTGGCTGGAGCTATGGCTACACCTTC	CASRRDSGWSYGYTF